The next 25 T cell receptor beta chains were all read from a single sample in a study of beta chain features in type 1 diabetes. Study-wide findings and caveats: Across all four CD4+ subsets, people with type 1 diabetes showed modestly shorter TCRB CDR3s.

Sequencing targeted expressed TCRB transcripts, as all isolated RNA had been reverse transcribed. Generated by immunoSEQ multiplex PCR, the TCRdb table keeps only in-frame clones and is missing some. The data show over 300,000 clones, with over 7% seen just once and around 1% held by the top ten. These receptors are not linked to any known antigen. Sequencing was done on a sample of central memory CD4+ T cells from blood. All receptors come from a man aged 25 to 45 with type 1 diabetes.

This clone was observed a few times. The chain recombines TRBV7-8 with TRBJ2-1, with 7 bases that match TRBD1. With V trimmed by 2 bases and J by 3 bases, 7 bases remained unmatched. This CDR3 has 16 amino acids. In germline, CDR1 is SGHVS, CDR2 FQNEAQ. The CDR3 DNA is TGTGCCAGCAGCTTATCGTCTCCAGGGGGCTACAATGAGCAGTTCTTC. It is translated as CASSLSSPGGYNEQFF.

This clone was detected only a few times. CDR3 in DNA: TGTGCCTGGAGGGGGACTAGCGGCCTCTCCGGGGAGCTGTTTTTT. Translating it yields CAWRGTSGLSGELFF. V and J are TRBV30 and TRBJ2-2; 11 bases fit TRBD2. V lost 3 bases, J lost 6 bases, and 6 bases stayed unmatched. The CDR3 has 15 amino acids. Germline CDR1 reads GTSNPN; CDR2 reads SVGIG (reference sequence).

The chain couples TRBV14 to TRBJ2-5; D ambiguous. The CDR3 spans 14 residues. CDR1 is SGHDN and CDR2 is FVKESK in the germline V gene. V was shortened by 2 bases and J by 4 bases, with 11 bases between the two germline ends. CDR3 amino acids: CASSQLASGETQYF. The CDR3, as DNA: TGTGCCAGCAGCCAACTGGCATCGGGAGAGACCCAGTACTTC.

The chain links TRBV19 to TRBJ1-4; tentative D call: TRBD1 (5 bases). This CDR3 contains 13 residues. Germline V gene lookup returns CDR1 LNHDA and CDR2 SQIVND (reference sequence). Between the trimmed V and J ends, which lost 8 bases and 3 bases, there was a span of 10 bases. This CDR3 reads CASRTPPNEKLFF. DNA for the CDR3: TGTGCCAGTCGGACACCGCCTAATGAAAAACTGTTTTTT.

This clone turned up a few times. The genes are TRBV7-2 and TRBJ1-5; TRBD1 might be the D (5 bases). The V and J ends lost 3 bases and 3 bases respectively, with 9 bases between them. The CDR3 sequence is 14 residues long. The germline gives CDR1 SGHTA, CDR2 FQGNSA. Here the CDR3 reads CASSFQGYNQPQHF. The CDR3 coding sequence is TGTGCCAGCAGCTTTCAGGGATACAATCAGCCCCAGCATTTT.

The V gene is TRBV14, the J gene TRBJ1-2; D unresolved. V gave up 2 bases and J gave up 3 bases, with 4 bases separating them. Germline loops: CDR1 SGHDN, CDR2 FVKESK. The CDR3 consists of 12 residues. CDR3 in DNA: TGTGCCAGCAGCCAAAAACACTATGGCTACACCTTC. Translation gives CASSQKHYGYTF. Filled out from reference TRBV14 and TRBJ1-2, the complete variable domain reads EAGVTQFPSHSVIEKGQTVTLRCDPISGHDNLYWYRRVMGKEIKFLLHFVKESKQDESGMPNNRFLAERTGGTYSTLKVQPAELEDSGVYFCASSQKHYGYTFGSGTRLTVV.

The chain carries TRBV10-2 and TRBJ1-1, with unresolved D. V lost 4 bases and J lost 3, with 6 bases in between. The germline CDR1 and CDR2 sequences are WSHSY and SAAADI. The length of the CDR3 is 12 residues. The CDR3 nucleotides read TGCGCCAGCAGTGTGCAGGACACTGAAGCTTTCTTT. Translating it yields CASSVQDTEAFF.

The table lists this clone with a few counts. The chain carries TRBV4-3 and TRBJ1-2; no reliable D call. Trimming took off 1 base at V and 8 bases at J, with 17 bases between the two ends. Germline CDR1 reads LGHNA; CDR2 reads YSLEER. The CDR3 runs 15 residues. The CDR3 here is CASSQGLRGMGGYTF. The CDR3 DNA reads as TGCGCCAGCAGCCAAGGTTTACGGGGAATGGGAGGCTACACCTTC.

Written as DNA, the CDR3 is TGTGCCAGCAGCGTAGAAGGAGCTAGTGCAACTAATGAAAAACTGTTTTTT. It encodes CASSVEGASATNEKLFF. This chain joins TRBV9 and TRBJ1-4; no clear D gene. Germline assignment: CDR1 SGDLS and CDR2 YYNGEE. The CDR3 covers 17 residues. Between the trimmed V and J ends, which lost 0 bases and 0 bases, there was a span of 12 bases. Variable domain in full (rest from reference TRBV9 and TRBJ1-4): DSGVTQTPKHLITATGQRVTLRCSPRSGDLSVYWYQQSLDQGLQFLIQYYNGEERAKGNILERFSAQQFPDLHSELNLSSLELGDSALYFCASSVEGASATNEKLFFGSGTQLSVL.

V usage is TRBV9 and J usage is TRBJ2-3; D gene uncertain. V gave up 4 bases and J gave up 10 bases, with 16 bases separating them. The germline CDR1 and CDR2 sequences are SGDLS and YYNGEE. The CDR3 runs to 13 residues. The CDR3, as DNA: TGTGCCAGCAGCCCCGGATCACATTGGGCGCAGTATTTT. Its protein is CASSPGSHWAQYF.

This clone has more than one count but fewer than ten. The CDR3 region is CASSVAGDTPLHF. The CDR3 DNA reads as TGTGCCAGCAGCGTAGCTGGGGATACACCCCTCCACTTT. The chain combines TRBV9 with TRBJ1-6; no firm D call. Trimming pared 0 bases from V and 11 bases from J, leaving 9 bases between. This CDR3 is built from 13 residues. In germline, CDR1 is SGDLS, CDR2 YYNGEE.

This clone occurred many times. J is TRBJ1-1 and V is TRBV5-5; no definite D call. Germline CDR1 is SGHKS and CDR2 is YYEKEE (reference sequence). The V gene lost 6 bases and the J gene lost 5 bases, with 14 bases spanning the gap. The CDR3 runs to 13 residues. CDR3 residues: CASKAQPETEAFF. CDR3 nucleotides: TGTGCCAGCAAGGCCCAGCCAGAAACTGAAGCTTTCTTT.

The V and J genes are TRBV7-8 and TRBJ2-5; TRBD1 aligns across 7 bases. V lost 1 base and J lost 1; bases outside the gene matches: 3. The CDR3 covers 15 residues. Germline assignment: CDR1 SGHVS and CDR2 FQNEAQ. The CDR3, as DNA: TGTGCCAGCAGCTTAGGGACAGGATTCCAAGAGACCCAGTACTTC. Its protein product is CASSLGTGFQETQYF.

V gene TRBV10-3 combines with J gene TRBJ1-5; D is perhaps TRBD1 (5 bases). This CDR3 is 13 amino acids long. V was cut by 9 bases and J by 3 bases, with 12 bases left in between. Germline V gene lookup returns CDR1 ENHRY and CDR2 SYGVKD. As DNA, the CDR3 is TGTGCCATATCCGGGGGAATCAATCAGCCCCAGCATTTT. Translation: CAISGGINQPQHF.

This clone was observed a handful of times. V usage is TRBV27 and J usage is TRBJ1-6; the D is unclear. Germline values: CDR1 MNHEY, CDR2 SMNVEV (reference sequence). The germline V and J ends were trimmed by 5 bases and 10 bases, with 18 bases remaining between them. The CDR3 has 15 residues. The CDR3 region is CASSPSFPVISPLHF. The CDR3 nucleotides read TGTGCCAGCAGTCCCAGTTTTCCCGTTATATCACCCCTCCACTTT.

Details on this clone: A read error may explain this, as a much larger clone is one base away. The gene calls are TRBV7-2 and TRBJ2-3; D is undetermined. There are 12 residues in the CDR3. Germline V gene sequence: CDR1 SGHTA, CDR2 FQGNSA. V lost 2 bases and J lost 2, with 2 bases in between. Written as DNA, the CDR3 is TGTGCCAGCAGCTTAATCACAGATACGCAGTATTTT. Protein product: CASSLITDTQYF.

This clone appeared a few times. The V gene is TRBV6-1, the J gene TRBJ2-2; perhaps TRBD1 as D (5 bases). The CDR3 is 13 residues long. V dropped 4 bases and J dropped 5 bases, with 8 bases sitting between them. From germline, CDR1 is MNHNS and CDR2 SASEGT. DNA for the CDR3: TGTGCCAGCAGTGTCAGGGTTACCGGGGAGCTGTTTTTT. Translated: CASSVRVTGELFF.

This clone was seen more than once but under ten times. J is TRBJ2-5 and V is TRBV9; 9 bases align to TRBD2. Per germline, CDR1 SGDLS and CDR2 YYNGEE. CDR3 length: 14 amino acids. V lost 4 bases, J lost 5 bases, and 6 bases stayed unmatched. The CDR3 region is CASSPRGGGETQYF. Written as DNA, the CDR3 is TGTGCCAGCAGCCCCCGCGGGGGGGGCGAGACCCAGTACTTC.

This clone was recorded at least ten times. The genes are TRBV10-3 and TRBJ2-3; 8 bases line up with TRBD2. The CDR3 sequence is 16 residues long. V trimming: 4 bases; J trimming: 6 bases; junction bases outside the gene matches: 12. Germline V gene lookup returns CDR1 ENHRY and CDR2 SYGVKD. The CDR3: CAISGASGPKRDTQYF. CDR3 DNA sequence: TGTGCCATCAGTGGGGCTAGCGGGCCTAAACGGGATACGCAGTATTTT.

This clone was seen more than once but under ten times. This chain links TRBV7-7 with TRBJ2-5; tentatively, D is TRBD1 (5 bases). The ends were cut back, 2 bases at V and 0 bases at J, with 10 bases in the middle. In germline, CDR1 is SSHAT, CDR2 FNYEAQ (reference sequence). CDR3 length: 15 amino acids. Written as DNA, the CDR3 is TGTGCCAGCAGCTTACAGGGCAGGGACCAAGAGACCCAGTACTTC. This translates into CASSLQGRDQETQYF. Combining the CDR3 with reference TRBV7-7 and TRBJ2-5 gives the whole variable domain GAGVSQSPRYKVTKRGQDVTLRCDPISSHATLYWYQQALGQGPEFLTYFNYEAQPDKSGLPSDRFSAERPEGSISTLTIQRTEQRDSAMYRCASSLQGRDQETQYFGPGTRLLVL.

This clone was seen a few times. This chain joins TRBV4-3 and TRBJ2-5; D gene ambiguous. Per the germline V gene, CDR1 is LGHNA and CDR2 is YSLEER. CDR3 size: 10 residues. Deletions cut 0 bases from V and 7 bases from J, with 0 bases between. The CDR3 is CASSQETQYF. The CDR3 DNA is TGCGCCAGCAGCCAAGAGACCCAGTACTTC.

This clone was seen only a few times. The CDR3 sequence is CASSLQGKLFF. CDR3 DNA: TGTGCCAGCTCCCTCCAAGGAAAACTGTTTTTT. This chain joins TRBV18 and TRBJ1-4; D is uncertain. The CDR3 spans 11 residues. In germline, CDR1 is KGHSH, CDR2 LQKENI. Trimming pared 6 bases from V and 10 bases from J, leaving 9 bases between.

This clone showed up just a few times. The V call is TRBV6-5, the J call TRBJ1-2; D not resolved. Germline V lookup: CDR1 MNHEY, CDR2 SVGAGI. The length of the CDR3 is 15 residues. The V end lost 5 bases, the J end lost 0 bases, and 13 bases lay between the germline ends. CDR3 DNA sequence: TGTGCCAGCAGTCCTCACCGGGGAGCTAACTATGGCTACACCTTC. This translates into CASSPHRGANYGYTF.

This clone has more than one count but fewer than ten. The chain employs TRBV29-1 and TRBJ2-5; D is uncertain. The end of the DNA fits TRBJ2-7 better, so the J call may be wrong. The CDR3 is 12 amino acids. The germline CDR1 and CDR2 sequences are SQVTM and ANQGSEA. The CDR3 DNA follows: TGCAGCGTTGGACGGAACTCCTACGAGCAGTACTTC. Translating gives CSVGRNSYEQYF.

This clone was detected a few times. This rearrangement joins TRBV21-1 to TRBJ1-2. TRBV21-1 is classified as a pseudogene. The CDR3 runs to 13 residues. CDR3 DNA sequence: TGTGCCAGCACAGGCAGGACGGACTATGGCTACACCTTC. Translation gives CASTGRTDYGYTF.